This TCR beta chain was found in a study of T cells in Graves' hyperthyroidism and ophthalmopathy. V shed 0 bases, J shed 3 bases, and the junction held 15 bases outside the gene matches. The length of the CDR3 is 20 residues. Germline values: CDR1 SGHRS, CDR2 YFSETQ. Across 18 months, stable Graves' hyperthyroidism was marked by no progression to ophthalmopathy. Exclusion criteria comprised uncontrolled infection, other autoimmune disease, pregnancy or lactation. Diagnosing involved the use of clinical symptoms, serum thyroxine and TRAb, thyroid ultrasound and orbital computed tomography. Amplified TCR beta CDR3 regions came from RNA transcripts. The primer set for the first-round RT-PCR of the TCR CDR3 was HTBI. MiXCR, applied by TCRdb to the multiplex PCR reads, yields one record per CDR3 protein. The data hold under 250,000 distinct CDR3 sequences, with about 15% observed a single time. Overall study findings and caveats: Researchers found most expanded thyroid clonotypes above 0.001 in blood as well.

Comment on this clonotype: Its antigen is undetermined.

The sequence was obtained from a woman in her fifties or sixties with Graves' hyperthyroidism. The sample comprised blood. V and J are TRBV5-1 and TRBJ2-1, with 10 bases identical to TRBD1. The CDR3 bases are TGCGCCAGCAGCTTGGCCAACGACAGGGGGCGATCGATTGGCTACAATGAGCAGTTCTTC. Residues: CASSLANDRGRSIGYNEQFF.